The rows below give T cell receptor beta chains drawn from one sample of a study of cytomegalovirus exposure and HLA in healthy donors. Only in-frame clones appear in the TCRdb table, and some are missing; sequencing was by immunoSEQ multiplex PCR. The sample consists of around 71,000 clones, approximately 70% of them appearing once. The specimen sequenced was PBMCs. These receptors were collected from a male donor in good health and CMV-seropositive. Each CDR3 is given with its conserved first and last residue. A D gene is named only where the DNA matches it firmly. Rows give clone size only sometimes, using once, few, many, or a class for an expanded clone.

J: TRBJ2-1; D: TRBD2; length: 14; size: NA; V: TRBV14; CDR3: CASRTSGVDNEQFF; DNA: TGTGCCAGCAGGACTAGCGGGGTGGACAATGAGCAGTTCTTC
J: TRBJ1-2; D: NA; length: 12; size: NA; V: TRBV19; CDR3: CASGGRGIGYTF; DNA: TGTGCCAGTGGGGGGAGAGGGATCGGCTACACCTTC
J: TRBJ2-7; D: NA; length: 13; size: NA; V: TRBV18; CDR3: CASSPGQSYEQYF; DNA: TGTGCCAGCTCACCAGGACAGAGCTACGAGCAGTACTTC
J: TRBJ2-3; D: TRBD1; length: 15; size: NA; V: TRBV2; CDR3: CASNSTGVRIDTQYF; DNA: TGTGCCAGCAATTCCACAGGGGTTAGAATAGATACGCAGTATTTT
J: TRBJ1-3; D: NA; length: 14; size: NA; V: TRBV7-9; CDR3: CASGPVLSGNTIYF; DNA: TGTGCCAGTGGGCCGGTCTTATCTGGAAACACCATATATTTT
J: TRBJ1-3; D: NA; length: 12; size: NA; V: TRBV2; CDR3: CASQQGGNTIYF; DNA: TGTGCCAGCCAACAGGGCGGGAACACCATATATTTT
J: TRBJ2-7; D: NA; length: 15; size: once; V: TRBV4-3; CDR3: CASSQSGTSTYEQYF; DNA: TGCGCCAGCAGCCAATCCGGGACTTCCACCTACGAGCAGTACTTC
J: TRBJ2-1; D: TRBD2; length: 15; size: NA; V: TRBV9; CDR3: CASSTIAGGLGEQFF; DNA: TGTGCCAGCAGTACTATAGCGGGGGGGCTCGGTGAGCAGTTCTTC
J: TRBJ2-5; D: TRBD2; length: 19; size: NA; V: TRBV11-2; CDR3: CASSLGRLAGGQIQETQYF; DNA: TGTGCCAGCAGCTTAGGTAGACTAGCGGGAGGGCAAATTCAAGAGACCCAGTACTTC
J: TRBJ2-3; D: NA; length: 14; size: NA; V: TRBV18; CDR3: CASSLIRQTDTQYF; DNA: TGTGCCAGCTCATTGATAAGACAGACAGATACGCAGTATTTT
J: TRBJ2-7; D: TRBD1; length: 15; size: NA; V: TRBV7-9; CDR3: CASSYPGQGVYEQYF; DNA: TGTGCCAGCAGCTATCCGGGACAGGGGGTCTACGAGCAGTACTTC
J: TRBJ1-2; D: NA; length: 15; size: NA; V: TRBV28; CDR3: CASSLRRGYNYGYTF; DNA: TGTGCCAGCAGCCTACGTAGAGGATATAACTATGGCTACACCTTC
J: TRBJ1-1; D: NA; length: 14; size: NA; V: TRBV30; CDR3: CAWSVRQLNTEAFF; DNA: TGTGCCTGGAGTGTGCGACAGTTGAACACTGAAGCTTTCTTT
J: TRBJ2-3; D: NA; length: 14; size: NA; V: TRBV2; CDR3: CASSPLGPTDTQYF; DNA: TGTGCCAGTAGCCCCCTAGGTCCTACAGATACGCAGTATTTT
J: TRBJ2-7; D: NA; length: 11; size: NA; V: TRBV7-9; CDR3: CATNRAHEQYF; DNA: TGTGCCACTAACCGAGCCCACGAGCAGTACTTC
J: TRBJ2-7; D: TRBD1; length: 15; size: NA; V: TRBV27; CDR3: CASSTSGTGGYEQYF; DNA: TGTGCCAGCAGTACTTCCGGGACAGGGGGATACGAGCAGTACTTC
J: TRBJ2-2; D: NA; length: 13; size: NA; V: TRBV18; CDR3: CASSPQSDGELFF; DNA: TGTGCCAGCTCGCCTCAGTCCGACGGGGAGCTGTTTTTT
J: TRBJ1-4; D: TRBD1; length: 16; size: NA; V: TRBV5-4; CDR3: CASSSGRGTANEKLFF; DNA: TGTGCCAGCAGCTCTGGCAGGGGGACAGCTAATGAAAAACTGTTTTTT
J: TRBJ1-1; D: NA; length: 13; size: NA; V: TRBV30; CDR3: CAWIKGEEPEAFF; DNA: TGTGCCTGGATTAAGGGGGAAGAGCCTGAAGCTTTCTTT
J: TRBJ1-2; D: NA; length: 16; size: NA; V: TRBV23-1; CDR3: CASSQSPLSGNYGYTF; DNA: TGCGCCAGCAGTCAATCCCCCCTTTCAGGGAACTATGGCTACACCTTC
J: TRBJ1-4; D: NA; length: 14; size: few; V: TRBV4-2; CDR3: CASSLTATNEKLFF; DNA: TGTGCCAGCAGCCTGACAGCAACTAATGAAAAACTGTTTTTT
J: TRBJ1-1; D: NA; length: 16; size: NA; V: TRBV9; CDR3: CASSARDSRLMGEAFF; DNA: TGTGCCAGCAGCGCCCGGGACTCACGCCTTATGGGGGAAGCTTTCTTT
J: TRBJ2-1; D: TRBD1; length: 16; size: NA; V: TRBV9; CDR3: CASSALEAGGSNEQFF; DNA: TGTGCCAGCAGCGCTTTAGAGGCAGGGGGAAGCAATGAGCAGTTCTTC
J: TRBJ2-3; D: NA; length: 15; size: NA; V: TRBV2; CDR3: CASSGNERGGDTQYF; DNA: TGTGCCAGCAGTGGCAACGAGAGGGGGGGAGATACGCAGTATTTT
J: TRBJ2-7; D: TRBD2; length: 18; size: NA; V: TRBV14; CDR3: CASSQFWTSGRGRYEQYF; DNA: TGTGCCAGCAGCCAATTCTGGACTAGCGGGAGAGGGCGTTACGAGCAGTACTTC
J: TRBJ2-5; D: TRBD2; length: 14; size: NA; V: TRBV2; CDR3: CASSGLAGGQTQYF; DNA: TGTGCCAGCAGTGGGCTAGCGGGGGGACAGACCCAGTACTTC
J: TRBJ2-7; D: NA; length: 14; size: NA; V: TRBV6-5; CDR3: CASSYSRQNHEQYF; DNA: TGTGCCAGCAGTTACTCGAGGCAGAACCACGAGCAGTACTTC
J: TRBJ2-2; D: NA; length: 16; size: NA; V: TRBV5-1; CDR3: CASSAGTGSVPGELFF; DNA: TGCGCCAGCAGCGCGGGGACGGGGAGTGTCCCCGGGGAGCTGTTTTTT
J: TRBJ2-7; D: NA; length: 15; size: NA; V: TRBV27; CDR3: CASSLKMLRSYEQYF; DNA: TGTGCCAGCAGTTTAAAAATGCTGAGGTCCTACGAGCAGTACTTC
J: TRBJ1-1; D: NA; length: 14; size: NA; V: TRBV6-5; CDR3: CASSTTGQNTEAFF; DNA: TGTGCCAGCAGTACCACAGGCCAGAACACTGAAGCTTTCTTT
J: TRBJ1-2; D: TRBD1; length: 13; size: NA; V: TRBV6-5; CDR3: CASSYSGGDGYTF; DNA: TGTGCCAGCAGTTACTCAGGGGGCGATGGCTACACCTTC
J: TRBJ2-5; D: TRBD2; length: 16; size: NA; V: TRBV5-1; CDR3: CASSVGLAGGRETQYF; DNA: TGCGCCAGCAGCGTAGGACTAGCGGGAGGGCGAGAGACCCAGTACTTC
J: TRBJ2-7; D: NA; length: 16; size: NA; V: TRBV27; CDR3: CASSPSPGGLSYEQYF; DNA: TGTGCCAGCAGTCCCAGTCCAGGGGGGTTGTCCTACGAGCAGTACTTC
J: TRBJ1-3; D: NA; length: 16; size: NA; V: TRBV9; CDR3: CAGSVGFSFSGNTIYF; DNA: TGTGCCGGCAGCGTAGGTTTTTCCTTCTCTGGAAACACCATATATTTT
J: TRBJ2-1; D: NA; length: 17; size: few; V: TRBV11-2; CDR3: CASSSSGVRPPLNEQFF; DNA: TGTGCCAGCAGCTCATCCGGAGTCCGCCCCCCCCTCAATGAGCAGTTCTTC
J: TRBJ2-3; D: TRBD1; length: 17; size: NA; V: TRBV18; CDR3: CASSPLGQGMTLDTQYF; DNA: TGTGCCAGCTCACCACTGGGACAGGGTATGACCCTGGATACGCAGTATTTT
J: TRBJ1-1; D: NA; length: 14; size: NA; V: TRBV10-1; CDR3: CASSDPRVGTEAFF; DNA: TGCGCCAGCAGTGACCCCCGGGTCGGGACTGAAGCTTTCTTT
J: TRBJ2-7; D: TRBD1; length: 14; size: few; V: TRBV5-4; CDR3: CASSFGGTGREQYF; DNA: TGTGCCAGCAGCTTTGGCGGGACAGGGAGGGAGCAGTACTTC
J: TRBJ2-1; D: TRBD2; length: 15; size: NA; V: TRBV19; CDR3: CASRPLAGGDNEQFF; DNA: TGTGCCAGTAGACCTTTAGCGGGAGGAGATAATGAGCAGTTCTTC
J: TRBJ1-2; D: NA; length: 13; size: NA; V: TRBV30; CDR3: CAWITGAAYGYTF; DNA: TGTGCCTGGATTACCGGAGCAGCGTATGGCTACACCTTC
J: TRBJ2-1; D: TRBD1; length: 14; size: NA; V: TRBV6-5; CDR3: CASTKTGGGDEQFF; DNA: TGTGCCAGCACCAAGACAGGGGGAGGTGATGAGCAGTTCTTC
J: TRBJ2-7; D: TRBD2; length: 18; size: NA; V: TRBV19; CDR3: CASSIALRTSGRPYEQYF; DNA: TGTGCCAGTAGTATTGCTTTAAGGACTAGCGGGAGACCATACGAGCAGTACTTC
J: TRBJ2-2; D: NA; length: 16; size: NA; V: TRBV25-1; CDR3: CASSELGGTGTGELFF; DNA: TGTGCCAGCAGTGAATTAGGAGGAACGGGCACCGGGGAGCTGTTTTTT
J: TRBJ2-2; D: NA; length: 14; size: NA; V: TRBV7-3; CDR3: CASSPTGATGELFF; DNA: TGTGCCAGCAGCCCCACGGGAGCCACCGGGGAGCTGTTTTTT
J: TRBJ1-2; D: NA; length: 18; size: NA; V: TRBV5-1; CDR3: CASSLAGERGTTNYGYTF; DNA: TGCGCCAGCAGCTTGGCCGGGGAGCGGGGAACGACTAACTATGGCTACACCTTC
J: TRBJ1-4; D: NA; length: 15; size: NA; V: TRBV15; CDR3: CATSRAPWAGEKLFF; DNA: TGTGCCACCAGCAGAGCCCCGTGGGCAGGGGAAAAACTGTTTTTT
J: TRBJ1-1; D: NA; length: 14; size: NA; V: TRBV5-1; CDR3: CASSLAAVNTEAFF; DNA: TGCGCCAGCAGCTTGGCGGCGGTGAACACTGAAGCTTTCTTT
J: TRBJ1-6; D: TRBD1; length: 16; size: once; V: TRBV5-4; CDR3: CASSLGQDSYNSPLHF; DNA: TGTGCCAGCAGCTTAGGACAGGACTCCTATAATTCACCCCTCCACTTT
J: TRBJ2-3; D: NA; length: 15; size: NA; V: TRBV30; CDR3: CAWSPALWRRDTQYF; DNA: TGTGCCTGGAGTCCGGCCTTATGGAGAAGAGATACGCAGTATTTT
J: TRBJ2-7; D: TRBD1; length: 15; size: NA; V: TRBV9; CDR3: CASSHRTGGIREQYF; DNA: TGTGCCAGCAGCCATCGGACAGGGGGTATACGGGAGCAGTACTTC
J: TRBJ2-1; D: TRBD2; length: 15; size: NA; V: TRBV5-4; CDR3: CASSPRGGGNNEQFF; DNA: TGTGCCAGCAGCCCCAGAGGCGGGGGAAACAATGAGCAGTTCTTC
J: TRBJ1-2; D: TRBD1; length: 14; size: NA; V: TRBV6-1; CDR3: CASRDGTASDGYTF; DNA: TGTGCCAGCCGGGACGGGACAGCCTCGGATGGCTACACCTTC
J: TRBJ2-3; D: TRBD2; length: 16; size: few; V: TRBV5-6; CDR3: CASSFGLAASQGTQYF; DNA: TGTGCCAGCAGCTTCGGACTAGCCGCTTCTCAGGGTACGCAGTATTTT
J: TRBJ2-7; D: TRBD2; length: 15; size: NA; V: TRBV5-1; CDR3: CASSNVAGADQQQYF; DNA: TGCGCCAGCAGCAACGTAGCGGGGGCTGATCAGCAGCAGTACTTC
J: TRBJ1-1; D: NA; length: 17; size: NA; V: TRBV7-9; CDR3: CASSSSRTRVANTEAFF; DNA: TGTGCCAGCAGCTCATCGAGGACACGAGTAGCGAACACTGAAGCTTTCTTT
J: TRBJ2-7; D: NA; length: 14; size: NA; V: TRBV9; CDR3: CASSAPGVRDEQYF; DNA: TGTGCCAGCAGCGCTCCAGGGGTCAGGGACGAGCAGTACTTC
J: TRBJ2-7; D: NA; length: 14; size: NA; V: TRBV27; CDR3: CASSFLSDSYEQYF; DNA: TGTGCCAGCAGTTTTTTGTCAGACTCCTACGAGCAGTACTTC
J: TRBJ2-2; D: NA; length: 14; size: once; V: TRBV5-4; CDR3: CASSMTGNTGELFF; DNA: TGTGCCAGCAGCATGACAGGGAACACCGGGGAGCTGTTTTTT
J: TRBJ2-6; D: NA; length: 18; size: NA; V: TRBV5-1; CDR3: CASSLGWAGSSGANVLTF; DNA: TGCGCCAGCAGCTTGGGATGGGCGGGGAGCTCTGGGGCCAACGTCCTGACTTTC
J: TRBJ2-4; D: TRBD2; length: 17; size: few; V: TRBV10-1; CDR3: CASSPGLAGGGKNIQYF; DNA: TGCGCCAGCAGCCCGGGACTAGCGGGAGGCGGCAAAAACATTCAGTACTTC